This record looks at one TCR beta chain sequence and its context. Its antigen is as yet unknown. Next came a second PCR, run for about 7 to 12 cycles, which used a sample-barcoded 5' primer along with a J-beta primer mix. Each cDNA molecule was tagged by a template-switch adaptor with 12 random nucleotides. TCRdb fed the 5' RACE reads into MiXCR, producing one record per CDR3 protein. The table lists about 570,000 distinct CDR3 sequences, 25% to 30% of them singletons, with under 20% in the top ten. Investigators took roughly 10 milliliters of peripheral blood from every donor. This specimen belongs to a study of blood T cells in healthy people across ages. General observations from the study: PBMCs went unsorted, and a conclusive naive versus antigen-experienced comparison was therefore prevented.

The CDR3 has 13 residues. Trimming took off 5 bases at V and 4 bases at J, with 14 bases between the two ends. The germline V gene has CDR1 SQVTM and CDR2 ANQGSEA. The sequencing input was blood. The clonotype originates from a woman in her 70s in good health. V is TRBV29-1 and J is TRBJ2-5; the D gene is possibly TRBD2 (6 bases). The CDR3 DNA sequence: TGCAGCGTTTACGGACTAAGGTCAGAGACCCAGTACTTC. This translates into CSVYGLRSETQYF.